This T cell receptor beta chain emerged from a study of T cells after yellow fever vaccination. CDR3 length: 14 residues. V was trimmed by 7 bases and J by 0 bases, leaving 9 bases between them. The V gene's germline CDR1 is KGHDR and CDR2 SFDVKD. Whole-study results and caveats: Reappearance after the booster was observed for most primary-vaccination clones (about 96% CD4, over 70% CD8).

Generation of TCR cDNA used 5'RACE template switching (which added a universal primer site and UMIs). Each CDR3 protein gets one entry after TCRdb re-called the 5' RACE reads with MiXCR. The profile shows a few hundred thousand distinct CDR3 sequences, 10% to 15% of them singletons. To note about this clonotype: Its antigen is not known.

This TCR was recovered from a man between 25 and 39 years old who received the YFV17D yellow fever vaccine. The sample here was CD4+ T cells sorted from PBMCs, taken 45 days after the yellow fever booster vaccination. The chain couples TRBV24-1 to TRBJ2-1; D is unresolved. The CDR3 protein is CATSEKSSYNEQFF. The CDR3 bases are TGTGCCACCAGCGAGAAGAGCTCCTACAATGAGCAGTTCTTC.